Listed below are T cell receptor beta chains from one sample, sequenced in a study of blood T cell repertoires in COVID-19. Assay used: immunoSEQ multiplex PCR; TCRdb lists only in-frame clones, some missing. Here the sample spans about 270,000 clones, about 89% being singletons. Sequencing was carried out using PBMCs or T cells enriched from blood (not recorded which). The receptors derive from a woman aged 18-30 years who had recovered from COVID-19. The CDR3 runs from the conserved cysteine through the conserved F or W. A D gene is named only where the DNA matches it firmly. For some rows the clone size is stated as once, few or many, or as a class when expanded; others skip it.

j_gene | abundance | d_gene | v_gene | CDR3aa | CDR3nt
TRBJ2-7 | - | - | TRBV20-1 | CSASWAVGSYEQYF | TGCAGTGCTAGTTGGGCCGTTGGCTCCTACGAGCAGTACTTC
TRBJ1-6 | - | - | TRBV7-2 | CASSLYGTPSSYNSPLHF | TGTGCCAGCAGCTTATACGGGACACCGAGCTCCTATAATTCACCCCTCCACTTT
TRBJ2-7 | - | TRBD1 | TRBV5-1 | CASSLGTEVYEQYF | TGCGCCAGCAGCCTGGGGACAGAAGTATACGAGCAGTACTTC
TRBJ2-5 | - | - | TRBV14 | CASSQLTTHWAETQYF | TGTGCCAGCAGCCAATTGACTACGCACTGGGCGGAGACCCAGTACTTC
TRBJ2-7 | - | TRBD1 | TRBV5-1 | CASRRTGIYEQYF | TGCGCCAGCAGAAGGACAGGGATCTACGAGCAGTACTTC
TRBJ1-5 | - | TRBD1 | TRBV30 | CAWRDRQSQPQHF | TGTGCCTGGAGGGACAGGCAGAGTCAGCCCCAGCATTTT
TRBJ2-2 | - | TRBD2 | TRBV5-4 | CASSLGTSGGTGELFF | TGTGCCAGCAGCTTAGGGACTAGCGGGGGGACCGGGGAGCTGTTTTTT
TRBJ2-2 | few | TRBD2 | TRBV2 | CASKVIAGGPGTGELFF | TGTGCCAGCAAGGTGATAGCGGGAGGGCCCGGCACCGGGGAGCTGTTTTTT
TRBJ1-1 | - | TRBD1 | TRBV27 | CASSSTRDSDLNTEAFF | TGTGCCAGCAGTTCCACTCGGGACAGCGACTTGAACACTGAAGCTTTCTTT
TRBJ2-3 | - | TRBD2 | TRBV5-6 | CASSLGGSTSGHADTQYF | TGTGCCAGCAGCTTGGGGGGGTCGACTAGCGGTCATGCAGATACGCAGTATTTT
TRBJ1-1 | once | - | TRBV2 | CASSEALADIAFF | TGTGCCAGCAGTGAAGCGCTGGCGGACATAGCTTTCTTT
TRBJ2-4 | - | TRBD2 | TRBV19 | CASSIAPPISIRGGSIAKNIQYF | TGTGCCAGTAGTATAGCTCCTCCCATCTCAATTCGCGGGGGGTCCATAGCCAAAAACATTCAGTACTTC
TRBJ2-1 | - | TRBD2 | TRBV7-2 | CASSLARIAGSYNEQFF | TGTGCCAGCAGCTTAGCGAGAATAGCGGGCTCCTACAATGAGCAGTTCTTC
TRBJ2-1 | - | TRBD2 | TRBV7-8 | CASSRSGGKYNEQFF | TGTGCCAGCAGCCGTAGCGGGGGAAAGTACAATGAGCAGTTCTTC
TRBJ2-7 | - | TRBD2 | TRBV3-1/TRBV3-2 | CASSPSGGLRVGGFNYYEQYF | TGTGCCAGCAGCCCAAGCGGGGGATTGCGTGTGGGGGGCTTTAATTATTACGAGCAGTACTTC
TRBJ2-7 | - | - | TRBV12-3/TRBV12-4 | CASSPAYEQYF | TGTGCCAGCAGCCCCGCCTACGAGCAGTACTTC
TRBJ1-2 | - | TRBD1 | TRBV6-5 | CASTEGGGSYGYTF | TGTGCCAGCACCGAAGGAGGGGGCAGCTATGGCTACACCTTC
TRBJ2-2 | - | - | TRBV9 | CASSEGAGELFF | TGTGCCAGCAGCGAGGGGGCCGGGGAGCTGTTTTTT
TRBJ1-5 | - | TRBD1 | TRBV19 | CASSLLGQGQPQHF | TGTGCCAGTAGTCTATTGGGACAGGGTCAGCCCCAGCATTTT
TRBJ2-1 | - | TRBD1 | TRBV11-3 | CASSLGGTEDEQFF | TGTGCCAGCAGCTTAGGAGGGACAGAGGATGAGCAGTTCTTC
TRBJ2-7 | - | TRBD2 | TRBV3-1/TRBV3-2 | CASSQGSSGGSLWRYF | TGTGCCAGCAGCCAAGGTTCCAGCGGGGGTAGCCTCTGGCGGTACTTC
TRBJ2-3 | - | - | TRBV4-1 | CASSATTPHAELQDTQYF | TGCGCCAGCAGCGCTACTACTCCTCATGCAGAATTACAAGATACGCAGTATTTT
TRBJ2-1 | - | - | TRBV2 | CASNTEPPNEQFF | TGTGCCAGCAATACAGAACCCCCCAATGAGCAGTTCTTC
TRBJ2-1 | - | TRBD1 | TRBV9 | CASSVEGQEADEQFF | TGTGCCAGCAGCGTAGAGGGACAGGAGGCCGATGAGCAGTTCTTC
TRBJ2-1 | - | - | TRBV10-1 | CASSDRGSGNEQFF | TGCGCCAGCAGTGACAGGGGTAGTGGCAATGAGCAGTTCTTC
TRBJ2-3 | - | - | TRBV9 | CASSVAAELALTDTQYF | TGTGCCAGCAGCGTAGCTGCGGAGCTAGCCCTCACAGATACGCAGTATTTT
TRBJ2-1 | once | TRBD2 | TRBV3-1/TRBV3-2 | CASSQDLTSGYTSSYNEQFF | TGTGCCAGCAGCCAAGACCTTACTAGCGGGTACACTAGCTCCTACAATGAGCAGTTCTTC
TRBJ1-3 | - | TRBD1 | TRBV9 | CASSVTGEGNTIYF | TGTGCCAGCAGCGTCACAGGGGAAGGGAACACCATATATTTT
TRBJ2-3 | - | - | TRBV5-1 | CASSLEPQRGTDTQYF | TGCGCCAGCAGTCTAGAGCCCCAGAGGGGCACAGATACGCAGTATTTT
TRBJ1-2 | - | TRBD1 | TRBV6-5 | CASSSTGTDYFGGYTF | TGTGCCAGCAGTTCTACCGGGACAGATTACTTTGGGGGCTACACCTTC
TRBJ2-1 | - | TRBD1 | TRBV7-2 | CASSFRTGGSEQFF | TGTGCCAGCAGCTTCCGGACAGGGGGCTCTGAGCAGTTCTTC
TRBJ2-3 | - | - | TRBV6-4 | CASSDYSDTQYF | TGTGCCAGCAGCGATTACTCAGATACGCAGTATTTT
TRBJ2-1 | - | TRBD2 | TRBV24-1 | CATGGDPYNEQFF | TGTGCCACCGGGGGGGACCCGTACAATGAGCAGTTCTTC
TRBJ2-3 | once | - | TRBV7-2 | CASSPNRAGSTDTQYF | TGTGCCAGCAGCCCTAATCGGGCGGGGAGCACAGATACGCAGTATTTT
TRBJ1-5 | few | TRBD1 | TRBV4-3 | CASSQNFDRGLRPQHF | TGCGCCAGCAGCCAAAATTTTGACAGGGGGTTACGGCCCCAGCATTTT
TRBJ1-1 | few | - | TRBV12-3/TRBV12-4 | CASKLTLNTEAFF | TGTGCCAGCAAACTCACTCTGAACACTGAAGCTTTCTTT
TRBJ2-7 | - | TRBD1 | TRBV5-1 | CASSPQAGGRYEQYF | TGCGCCAGCAGCCCCCAAGCAGGGGGAAGATACGAGCAGTACTTC
TRBJ1-1 | - | - | TRBV7-2 | CASSREVLAEAFF | TGTGCCAGCAGCCGGGAGGTTTTGGCTGAAGCTTTCTTT
TRBJ2-3 | - | - | TRBV5-1 | CASSPGHLGTDTQYF | TGCGCCAGCAGCCCGGGACATCTCGGCACAGATACGCAGTATTTT
TRBJ2-5 | once | - | TRBV6-5 | CASGLGVETQYF | TGTGCCAGTGGTTTAGGAGTAGAGACCCAGTACTTC
TRBJ1-2 | - | TRBD1 | TRBV11-3 | CASSQRQGSTDYGYTF | TGTGCCAGCAGTCAGAGACAGGGTTCAACCGACTATGGCTACACCTTC
TRBJ2-7 | - | TRBD2 | TRBV4-1 | CASRLAGGVGNEQYF | TGCGCCAGCAGGTTAGCGGGGGGTGTAGGAAACGAGCAGTACTTC
TRBJ2-7 | - | TRBD1 | TRBV28 | CASRDVRGINYEQYF | TGTGCCAGCAGAGACGTCAGGGGGATCAACTACGAGCAGTACTTC
TRBJ1-1 | once | TRBD1 | TRBV2 | CASSEEGADTEAFF | TGTGCCAGCAGTGAAGAGGGGGCGGACACTGAAGCTTTCTTT
TRBJ2-1 | - | - | TRBV3-1/TRBV3-2 | CASSRTLLHEQFF | TGTGCCAGCAGCCGGACTCTCTTGCATGAGCAGTTCTTC
TRBJ2-5 | - | TRBD1 | TRBV7-6 | CASSSTGGQTQYF | TGTGCCAGCAGCTCGACAGGGGGCCAGACCCAGTACTTC
TRBJ2-3 | - | TRBD1 | TRBV19 | CASSLRTGGTDTQYF | TGTGCCAGTAGTCTCAGGACAGGGGGCACAGATACGCAGTATTTT
TRBJ1-2 | - | TRBD1 | TRBV7-2 | CASSTDRGFGYTF | TGTGCCAGCAGCACCGACAGGGGCTTCGGCTACACCTTC
TRBJ1-2 | - | - | TRBV27 | CASSLSLGAPYGYTF | TGTGCCAGCAGTTTATCTTTGGGGGCTCCGTATGGCTACACCTTC
TRBJ1-4 | - | - | TRBV19 | CASSPTATNEKLFF | TGTGCCAGTAGTCCGACAGCAACTAATGAAAAACTGTTTTTT
TRBJ1-4 | - | - | TRBV28 | CASRSTTNEKLFF | TGTGCCAGCAGGAGCACAACTAATGAAAAACTGTTTTTT
TRBJ1-2 | - | TRBD1 | TRBV28 | CASGPTGPNGYTF | TGTGCCAGCGGACCGACAGGGCCTAACGGCTACACCTTC